A single T cell receptor beta chain is shown here with its context. It lacks a known antigen. The sample holds no much larger clone one base away, and base qualities are not on file. This specimen belongs to a study of cytomegalovirus exposure and HLA in healthy donors (dated by TCRdb to about 2017). Context from the whole study: An earlier analysis of some 600 of the donors reported 276 Gb of sequence data and around 100 million unique TCR beta sequences obtained from around 180 million T cells. About five DR-DQ haplotypes were handled as single units for association and clustering because linkage in the cohort was strong. Among 398 genotyped donors of the cohort, an average of about 220,000 unique TCR beta nucleotide sequences was sequenced per donor, of which 15% to 20% were non-productive. The study combined high-throughput TCR immunosequencing, statistical association of individual TCRs with disease status, and machine learning to predict cytomegalovirus infection status. In an earlier analysis of roughly 540 of the donors, high-throughput TCR beta sequencing was used to judge whether each TCR beta V gene segment behaved as functional or pseudogenic. The aim of the study was to test whether cataloging public T cell receptors could identify signatures of past pathogen exposure. Donor age, sex, ethnicity and CMV serostatus were compiled together with the repertoire data. Both class I and class II loci were covered by HLA typing, at four-digit resolution. Approximately 300 gigabases of sequencing data and tens of millions of unique TCR sequences were included in an early release covering over 600 HLA-typed donors. Genome-wide SNP genotypes for about three fifths of the roughly 670 donors were used in a later genetic analysis, which treated that subset as a discovery cohort. A later analysis re-analyzed previously published TCR beta repertoires from roughly 600 donors and added high-resolution HLA genotyping to study TCR occurrence patterns. The study profiled the T cell repertoires of under 850 subjects by immunosequencing and related them to cytomegalovirus serostatus. Rather than using new phenotypic data, the later analysis identified candidate immune exposures from TCR beta sequences and from how often those sequences occurred across donors. Typing coverage differed by locus: A, B, C, DRB1 and DQB1 were typed in about 620-640 donors, DQA1 in about 560, DPA1 in 606, and DPB1 in roughly 450. Every repertoire in the discovery cohort had been generated on one and the same sequencing platform. Along with the approximately 670-subject first cohort, a separate validation cohort of over a hundred different subjects was used. Of the 300 to 500 genotyped donors, approximately 81% were placed in the genetic ancestry cluster associated with self-reported Caucasian donors.

General conclusions and limits of the study: Cytomegalovirus status was reported to be diagnosed by the classifier with high specificity and sensitivity in both the original and validation cohorts. The only immune exposure information available for the cohort was CMV serostatus. HLA typing was unavailable for some donors at each locus, so association tests used only the typed subset. A further reported finding was that TCR beta sequences accurately predicted the HLA-A and HLA-B alleles for most subjects in the first cohort. In this cohort, only TCR beta chains were sequenced, and detectable features were limited by the absence of alpha or paired-chain data. Because counts were too low, roughly 18 rarely observed V segments, including chromosome 9 orphons, were left out of the earlier analysis of approximately 500 of the donors. When HLA alleles, especially DR and DQ, strongly co-occurred, TCR associations were difficult to assign to individual alleles. In a later analysis, TCR association rates were found to vary across HLA loci, with the most associated TCRs seen for DRB1 alleles and the fewest for HLA-C alleles. Most CMV-associated TCR beta chains appeared to be HLA-restricted in a later analysis, and the HLA associations seemed to be driven largely by CMV exposure. The study gave a list of 150 to 200 TCR beta chains associated with cytomegalovirus. A group of highly shared sequence variants was considered likely to be a technical artifact of the sequencing pipeline. An association between a missense DCLRE1C variant and V-gene and J-gene trimming of TCR beta chains was found in a later genetic analysis and replicated in an independent cohort. Some IMGT-functional V segments, including TRBV6-2 and TRBV6-3, could not be distinguished by the 87-base-pair reads and were therefore excluded. Specific HLA alleles were associated with over 15,000 TCR beta sequences at a false discovery rate of 0.05 in a later analysis. An earlier analysis of approximately 590 of the donors showed that most TCR beta V segments appeared in productive rearrangements either about 90% or about 30% of the time, which broadly matched IMGT annotations. Sequencing depth was assumed to be roughly uniform across donors in the presence/absence analyses, though that assumption may not hold. Compared with equally common non-associated chains, HLA-associated TCR beta chains in a later analysis were more clonally expanded and had lower generation probabilities. While some public TCRs were present in many individuals, most TCR sequences turned up only very rarely across donors. A later genetic analysis reported fewer N-insertions in productive TCRs among donors in an Asian-associated ancestry cluster than the roughly 700-donor mean. It was suggested by the authors that the approach could potentially be generalized to other disease states and immunological phenotypes. Three of the identified cytomegalovirus-associated TCR beta chains were confirmed in vitro to be specific for cytomegalovirus antigens. A later analysis reported that several top co-occurrence clusters appeared linked to parvovirus B19, influenza, CMV and Epstein-Barr virus. Correlated functional status among segregating V segments might reflect linkage disequilibrium, but an unknown experimental factor could not be ruled out.

The cohort comprised around 700 healthy bone marrow donors. All cohort members were sampled while nominally healthy, although unrecorded immune exposures were likely present. The donor tested CMV seronegative and was one of the 352 seronegative cohort members. Every donor gave a peripheral blood sample, and the peripheral blood mononuclear cells from that sample were used for TCR beta sequencing. Genomic DNA extraction from the blood cell samples was performed with the Qiagen DNeasy Blood Extraction Kit. Library construction relied on the immunoSEQ multiplex PCR assay. A mixture of 60 forward primers for TCR Vbeta segments and 13 reverse primers for TCR Jbeta segments was used in the multiplex PCR. Amplification of the CDR3 region of rearranged TCR beta genes was performed with a multiplex PCR assay on genomic DNA. The amplified TCR beta libraries were sequenced on the Illumina HiSeq System as 87-base-pair reads. The study's own analysis went as follows. A later analysis tallied 75 million to 95 million unique TCR beta chains across the 666 repertoires, and some 10 million of those chains were shared by two or more donors. To remove PCR and sequencing errors, raw reads were error-corrected and collapsed into unique sequences using a nearest-neighbor algorithm that merged closely related sequences. Alignment of CDR3 sequences to IMGT reference sequences was used to assign V, D and J gene segments. For a sequence to be retained, a match of at least six nucleotides was required to both a V gene segment and a J gene segment. A rearrangement was called productive if the CDR3 had no stop codons and remained in frame with V and J, and every other rearrangement was called non-productive. Following IMGT convention, CDR3 was defined as the stretch from the second conserved V-encoded cysteine to the conserved J-encoded phenylalanine. Sequences without an unambiguous match to a single V gene segment were excluded from the earlier analysis of approximately 560 of the donors. In an earlier analysis of 450 to 700 of the donors, V segments were called functional above 56.7% productive rearrangements and were called segregating when the between-donor standard deviation exceeded 5%. A statistical classification framework was built to diagnose cytomegalovirus status from the catalog of TCR beta chain sequences. In a later analysis, TCR nucleotide sequences were compared against IMGT/GENE-DB human TR gene sequences so that V and J genes could be assigned. A later analysis assigned CDR3 sequences and most-parsimonious VDJ recombination scenarios with the TCRdist pipeline. In a later analysis, each TCR beta chain was defined by its CDR3 amino acid sequence together with its V-gene family, and reads lacking a unique V-gene family were excluded. As a way to deal with suspected cross-contamination and a sequencing artifact, a later analysis dropped approximately 590 nucleotide sequences that were highly shared and had low generation probability. A later analysis calculated a clonal expansion index for each public chain from normalized within-repertoire ranks of inferred template counts. Generation probabilities in a later analysis came from a VDJ recombination model fitted to out-of-frame rearrangements, and those results were checked against IGoR. In a later analysis, hypergeometric tests were used to score TCR-TCR, TCR-HLA and TCR-CMV co-occurrence, with a repertoire-size bias correction applied to TCR pairs. To estimate false discovery rates, a later analysis permuted the HLA or CMV assignments 20 times. In a later analysis, co-occurring TCRs were grouped using DBSCAN, and TCRdist sequence similarity was added for clustering within HLA-allele-positive subsets. Repertoires with fewer than 30,000 or more than 120,000 public chains, plus five repertoires with anomalous nucleotide sharing, were excluded from co-occurrence clustering. Entries here come from immuneACCESS through TCRdb and include only in-frame sequences with V and J called. Some clones fail to appear in such tables; in the studies checked, an unresolved V gene covers under half of the shortfall, and the cause of the remainder is unknown. D and trimming come from the DNA, and the V and J calls and clone size come from that table. For this sample there are 90,000 to 120,000 clones; 65% to 85% appear just once. The top ten hold approximately 2.4% of the sample.

The germline V gene provides CDR1 MNHEY and CDR2 SVGAGI. There are 13 amino acids in the CDR3, from cysteine to phenylalanine inclusive. Of the read, only the CDR3 DNA is kept; its 39 bases are in frame from base 1. V and J lose 2 bases and 3 bases, and a span of 7 bases separates them. This clonotype was sampled from a man aged 25-40 years in good health and CMV-seronegative. Sequences were obtained from PBMCs. The chain couples TRBV6-5 to TRBJ1-1, with the D gene uncertain. At the DNA level, the sequence is TGTGCCAGCAGTTACCCCGGGGACACTGAAGCTTTCTTT. Translated, this is CASSYPGDTEAFF.